These 23 T cell receptor beta chains were sequenced from one sample in a study of T cell changes during pregnancy in multiple sclerosis. Only in-frame clones appear in the TCRdb table, and some are missing; sequencing was by immunoSEQ multiplex PCR. The sample carries around 95,000 clones, around 92% recorded once. Source: peripheral blood, taken after pregnancy. All receptors derive from a female donor with multiple sclerosis, enrolled in a pregnancy study.

This clone was picked up one time. The rearrangement uses TRBV10-3 and TRBJ2-3; D may be TRBD2 (7 bases). Per the germline V gene, CDR1 is ENHRY and CDR2 is SYGVKD. This CDR3 is built from 14 residues. The ends were cut back, 7 bases at V and 3 bases at J, with 14 bases in the middle. CDR3 sequence (DNA): TGTGCCATCAACCCGGGGGGCCTTACAGATACGCAGTATTTT. Translation gives CAINPGGLTDTQYF.

The rearrangement links TRBV18 to TRBJ2-1, with TRBD2 matching 10 bases. CDR3 size: 16 residues. Germline CDR1 is KGHSH and CDR2 is LQKENI. J was trimmed by 9 bases and V by 0 bases; bases with no gene match: 8. In nucleotides, the CDR3 is TGTGCCAGCTCACCACCGGGACTAGCGAGAGGTGGTGAGCAGTTCTTC. It codes for CASSPPGLARGGEQFF. Filled out from reference TRBV18 and TRBJ2-1, the complete variable domain reads NAGVMQNPRHLVRRRGQEARLRCSPMKGHSHVYWYRQLPEEGLKFMVYLQKENIIDESGMPKERFSAEFPKEGPSILRIQQVVRGDSAAYFCASSPPGLARGGEQFFGPGTRLTVL.

The V gene is TRBV5-1, the J gene TRBJ2-1; 8 bases are a match to TRBD2. V lost 0 bases and J lost 6; bases outside the gene matches: 5. Germline assignment: CDR1 SGHRS and CDR2 YFSETQ. CDR3 length: 15 amino acids. CDR3 in DNA: TGCGCCAGCAGCTTGGACGGGAGGGTCGGCAATGAGCAGTTCTTC. Protein: CASSLDGRVGNEQFF. The variable domain in full, with the rest retrieved from reference TRBV5-1 and TRBJ2-1, is KAGVTQTPRYLIKTRGQQVTLSCSPISGHRSVSWYQQTPGQGLQFLFEYFSETQRNKGNFPGRFSGRQFSNSRSEMNVSTLELGDSALYLCASSLDGRVGNEQFFGPGTRLTVL.

The chain uses TRBV10-3 and TRBJ2-7; TRBD1 matches at 8 bases. V was clipped by 10 bases and J by 2 bases; unmatched bases: 7. The CDR3 is made up of 13 amino acids. Germline values: CDR1 ENHRY, CDR2 SYGVKD. CDR3 sequence: CATFQTGAYEQYF. For the CDR3, the DNA is TGTGCCACCTTTCAGACAGGGGCCTACGAGCAGTACTTC.

The chain has TRBV28 and TRBJ1-1; 7 bases align to TRBD1. The CDR3 consists of 13 residues. Germline lookup yields CDR1 MDHEN and CDR2 SYDVKM. The V segment lost 7 bases and the J segment 1 base; nucleotides outside the gene matches: 3. The CDR3 nucleotides read TGTGCCAGCACCGACAGGGCGAACACTGAAGCTTTCTTT. Residues: CASTDRANTEAFF. The full variable domain, in which reference TRBV28 and TRBJ1-1 provide the parts outside the CDR3, is DVKVTQSSRYLVKRTGEKVFLECVQDMDHENMFWYRQDPGLGLRLIYFSYDVKMKEKGDIPEGYSVSREKKERFSLILESASTNQTSMYLCASTDRANTEAFFGQGTRLTVV.

The CDR3 reads CASRLAGSTSTDTQYF. In nucleotides, the CDR3 is TGTGCCAGCAGACTAGCGGGGTCGACTAGCACAGATACGCAGTATTTT. The V and J genes are TRBV19 and TRBJ2-3, with TRBD2 matching 11 bases. J was trimmed by 0 bases and V by 9 bases; bases with no gene match: 8. This CDR3 has 16 residues. Germline CDR1 LNHDA, CDR2 SQIVND (reference sequence).

This sequence joins TRBV7-2 and TRBJ2-7; 7 nucleotides match TRBD1. The CDR3 is 14 residues long. The V gene end was trimmed by 5 bases and the J gene end by 3 bases; junction bases not matched to a gene: 7. Germline lookup yields CDR1 SGHTA and CDR2 FQGNSA. The CDR3, as DNA: TGTGCCAGCAGCGGGACCGGGACAGTCTACGAGCAGTACTTC. It codes for CASSGTGTVYEQYF. The full variable domain, with the rest looked up from reference TRBV7-2 and TRBJ2-7, is GAGVSQSPSNKVTEKGKDVELRCDPISGHTALYWYRQSLGQGLEFLIYFQGNSAPDKSGLPSDRFSAERTGGSVSTLTIQRTQQEDSAVYLCASSGTGTVYEQYFGPGTRLTVT.

The chain is built from TRBV30 and TRBJ1-3, with D tentatively TRBD1 (5 bases). The CDR3 totals 15 residues. V was clipped by 3 bases and J by 4 bases, with 16 bases between them. Germline lookup yields CDR1 GTSNPN and CDR2 SVGIG (reference sequence). The CDR3 DNA reads TGTGCCTGGAGCCGGATCAAGGGGCAAGGAAACACCATATATTTT. As protein: CAWSRIKGQGNTIYF.

The chain couples TRBV30 to TRBJ1-6, with D maybe TRBD1 (5 bases). The V and J ends lost 4 bases and 8 bases respectively, with 15 bases between them. CDR1 is GTSNPN, CDR2 SVGIG, per germline (reference sequence). The CDR3 is 14 residues long. In nucleotides, the CDR3 is TGTGCCTGGATGGCAGGGCGGATAGATTCACCCCTCCACTTT. It yields the protein CAWMAGRIDSPLHF. The full variable domain, its missing parts supplied by reference TRBV30 and TRBJ1-6, is SQTIHQWPATLVQPVGSPLSLECTVEGTSNPNLYWYRQAAGRGLQLLFYSVGIGQISSEVPQNLSASRPQDRQFILSSKKLLLSDSGFYLCAWMAGRIDSPLHFGNGTRLTVT.

The chain is built from TRBV18 and TRBJ1-3; 7 bases are a match to TRBD1. V gave up 6 bases and J gave up 0 bases; unmatched junction bases: 8. Germline V gene lookup returns CDR1 KGHSH and CDR2 LQKENI. The CDR3 consists of 16 residues. For the CDR3, the DNA is TGTGCCAGCTCGCGGACAGGACCTGACTCTGGAAACACCATATATTTT. This encodes CASSRTGPDSGNTIYF. The variable domain in full, completed from reference TRBV18 and TRBJ1-3, reads NAGVMQNPRHLVRRRGQEARLRCSPMKGHSHVYWYRQLPEEGLKFMVYLQKENIIDESGMPKERFSAEFPKEGPSILRIQQVVRGDSAAYFCASSRTGPDSGNTIYFGEGSWLTVV.

This clone was picked up a small number of times. This chain links TRBV5-1 with TRBJ2-1; weak D call: TRBD1 (8 bases). Per germline, CDR1 SGHRS and CDR2 YFSETQ. The CDR3 covers 15 residues. The V end was cut by 2 bases, the J end by 6 bases, with 15 bases between. In nucleotides, the CDR3 is TGCGCCAGCAGCTTCCACAGGGGGGGGTCCAATGAGCAGTTCTTC. This translates into CASSFHRGGSNEQFF.

The J gene is TRBJ1-1, the V gene TRBV10-3, with 9 positions matching TRBD1. The CDR3 totals 13 residues. J was trimmed by 6 bases and V by 5 bases; bases with no gene match: 4. CDR1 and CDR2 from the germline V gene are ENHRY and SYGVKD. In DNA, the CDR3 is TGTGCCATCAGTTGGGACAGGGCATCTGAAGCTTTCTTT. Amino acid sequence: CAISWDRASEAFF.

V and J are TRBV19 and TRBJ1-2; D possibly corresponds to TRBD1 (5 bases). The germline V gene has CDR1 LNHDA and CDR2 SQIVND (reference sequence). The V end was cut by 8 bases, the J end by 7 bases, with 14 bases between. The length of the CDR3 is 12 residues. CDR3 amino acids: CASGQGLSGYTF. The CDR3 DNA follows: TGTGCCAGTGGCCAGGGTCTGAGTGGCTACACCTTC.

V is TRBV2 and J is TRBJ2-7, with 9 bases that match TRBD1. The V and J ends lost 8 bases and 5 bases, in that order; junction bases with no gene match: 10. CDR1 and CDR2 from the germline V gene are SNHLY and FYNNEI. The CDR3 length is 14 residues. The CDR3, as DNA: TGTGCCAGCGTCGGGACAGGGAGGATCCACGAGCAGTACTTC. As protein: CASVGTGRIHEQYF. Looking up the rest from reference TRBV2 and TRBJ2-7 gives the full variable domain: EPEVTQTPSHQVTQMGQEVILRCVPISNHLYFYWYRQILGQKVEFLVSFYNNEISEKSEIFDDQFSVERPDGSNFTLKIRSTKLEDSAMYFCASVGTGRIHEQYFGPGTRLTVT.

Within the sample, this clone is medium-sized. Other DNA sequences in this specimen translate into the identical CDR3. The chain recombines TRBV4-1 with TRBJ2-7, with 7 bases matching TRBD1. The ends lost 0 bases at V and 3 bases at J; junction bases unmatched: 2. This CDR3 spans 14 amino acids. In germline, CDR1 is MGHRA, CDR2 YSYEKL. The DNA of the CDR3 is TGCGCCAGCAGCCAAGACAGGGGGAACTACGAGCAGTACTTC. Amino acids: CASSQDRGNYEQYF.

This clone was seen once. The V gene is TRBV7-3, the J gene TRBJ2-3; possibly TRBD1 for D (6 bases). Germline V gene lookup returns CDR1 SGHTA and CDR2 FQGTGA. The CDR3 runs 14 residues. Trimming took off 5 bases at V and 2 bases at J, with 11 bases between the two ends. In DNA form, the CDR3 reads TGTGCCAGCAGCCCAGGGGCTACCACAGATACGCAGTATTTT. Amino acids: CASSPGATTDTQYF.

This chain links TRBV7-9 with TRBJ1-4; 7 bases agree with TRBD1. CDR3 length: 14 amino acids. With V trimmed by 5 bases and J by 7 bases, 7 bases remained unmatched. From germline, CDR1 is SEHNR and CDR2 FQNEAQ (reference sequence). CDR3 sequence reads: CASSTGDPSEKLFF. The CDR3 DNA sequence: TGTGCCAGCAGCACAGGGGATCCCAGTGAAAAACTGTTTTTT.

This chain connects TRBV6-6 to TRBJ2-3; the D gene is possibly TRBD1 (6 bases). Germline V lookup: CDR1 MNHNY, CDR2 SVGAGI (reference sequence). CDR3 length: 11 residues. V lost 8 bases and J lost 10, with 13 bases in between. CDR3 DNA: TGTGCCAGCGCAACAGGGATCGCGCAGTATTTT. Translated, it gives CASATGIAQYF.

V is TRBV29-1 and J is TRBJ1-2, with 7 positions matching TRBD1. Germline V lookup: CDR1 SQVTM, CDR2 ANQGSEA. V lost 5 bases, J lost 5 bases, and 14 bases stayed unmatched. The CDR3 is 15 residues long. CDR3 loop: CSVLGRQGVIYGYTF. The CDR3 nucleotides are TGCAGCGTTCTGGGGCGACAGGGAGTCATTTATGGCTACACCTTC.

The genes are TRBV7-3 and TRBJ2-2, with 7 positions matching TRBD1. The V gene's germline CDR1 is SGHTA and CDR2 FQGTGA. There are 16 residues in the CDR3. Germline trimming cut 0 bases from V and 0 bases from J; bases unmatched to any gene: 1. CDR3 nucleotide sequence: TGTGCCAGCAGCTTAACAGGGGGCGCGAACACCGGGGAGCTGTTTTTT. Its translation is CASSLTGGANTGELFF.

The rearrangement links TRBV11-2 to TRBJ2-7; D might be TRBD2 (5 bases). This CDR3 comprises 15 residues. Per the germline V gene, CDR1 is SGHAT and CDR2 is FQNNGV. V was clipped by 5 bases and J by 3 bases, with 17 bases between them. In DNA form, the CDR3 reads TGTGCCAGCAGCCAAAACATTGGCGGGCTCTACGAGCAGTACTTC. Its translation is CASSQNIGGLYEQYF.

The chain has TRBV15 and TRBJ2-2; weak D call: TRBD2 (5 bases). Germline assignment: CDR1 LNHNV and CDR2 YYDKDF (reference sequence). Trimming removed 9 bases from V and 5 bases from J, with 16 bases in between. CDR3 size: 14 residues. The CDR3 DNA is TGTGCCACGACACACGGGAAGGCGACCGGGGAGCTGTTTTTT. Its protein product is CATTHGKATGELFF.

The chain has TRBV5-1 and TRBJ2-2; the match to TRBD1 covers 7 bases. With V trimmed by 0 bases and J by 7 bases, 9 bases remained unmatched. In germline, CDR1 is SGHRS, CDR2 YFSETQ. The CDR3 covers 16 residues. CDR3 nucleotide sequence: TGCGCCAGCAGCTTGGGACGCGACAGGGATGGCGGGGAGCTGTTTTTT. It is translated as CASSLGRDRDGGELFF. The complete variable domain, with remaining parts taken from reference TRBV5-1 and TRBJ2-2, reads KAGVTQTPRYLIKTRGQQVTLSCSPISGHRSVSWYQQTPGQGLQFLFEYFSETQRNKGNFPGRFSGRQFSNSRSEMNVSTLELGDSALYLCASSLGRDRDGGELFFGEGSRLTVL.